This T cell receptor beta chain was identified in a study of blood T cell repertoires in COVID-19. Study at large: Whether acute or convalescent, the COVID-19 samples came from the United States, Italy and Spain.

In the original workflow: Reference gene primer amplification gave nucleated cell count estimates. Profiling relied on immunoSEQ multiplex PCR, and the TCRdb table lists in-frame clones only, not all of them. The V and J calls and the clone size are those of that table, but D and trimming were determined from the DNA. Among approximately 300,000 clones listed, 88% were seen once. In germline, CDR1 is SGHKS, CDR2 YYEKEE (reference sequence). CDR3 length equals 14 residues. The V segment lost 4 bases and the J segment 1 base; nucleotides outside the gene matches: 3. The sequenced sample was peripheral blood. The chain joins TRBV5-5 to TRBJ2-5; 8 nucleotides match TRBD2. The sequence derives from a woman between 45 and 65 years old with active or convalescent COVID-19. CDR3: CASSPTSGQETQYF. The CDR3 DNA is TGTGCCAGCAGCCCAACTAGCGGCCAAGAGACCCAGTACTTC. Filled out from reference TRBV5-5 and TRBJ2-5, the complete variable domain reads DAGVTQSPTHLIKTRGQQVTLRCSPISGHKSVSWYQQVLGQGPQFIFQYYEKEERGRGNFPDRFSARQFPNYSSELNVNALLLGDSALYLCASSPTSGQETQYFGPGTRLLVL.